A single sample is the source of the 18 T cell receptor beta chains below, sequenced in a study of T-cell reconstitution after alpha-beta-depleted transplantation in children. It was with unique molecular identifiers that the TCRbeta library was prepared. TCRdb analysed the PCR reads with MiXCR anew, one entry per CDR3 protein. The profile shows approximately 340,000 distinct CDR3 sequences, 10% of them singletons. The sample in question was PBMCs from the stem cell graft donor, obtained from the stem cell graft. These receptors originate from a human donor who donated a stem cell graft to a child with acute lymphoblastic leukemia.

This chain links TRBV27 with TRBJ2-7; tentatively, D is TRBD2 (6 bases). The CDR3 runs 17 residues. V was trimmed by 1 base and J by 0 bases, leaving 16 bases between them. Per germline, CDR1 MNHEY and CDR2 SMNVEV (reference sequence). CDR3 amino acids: CASSLYQGRDFSYEQYF. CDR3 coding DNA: TGTGCCAGCAGTTTATATCAGGGCCGGGACTTCTCCTACGAGCAGTACTTC.

The CDR3 here is CASSPPGTSYNEQFF. In DNA, the CDR3 is TGTGCCAGCAGTCCTCCGGGGACTTCCTACAATGAGCAGTTCTTC. This chain joins TRBV27 and TRBJ2-1, with D possibly being TRBD2 (6 bases). There are 15 residues in the CDR3. Germline V gives CDR1 MNHEY, CDR2 SMNVEV (reference sequence). Between the trimmed V and J ends, which lost 5 bases and 1 base, there was a span of 12 bases.

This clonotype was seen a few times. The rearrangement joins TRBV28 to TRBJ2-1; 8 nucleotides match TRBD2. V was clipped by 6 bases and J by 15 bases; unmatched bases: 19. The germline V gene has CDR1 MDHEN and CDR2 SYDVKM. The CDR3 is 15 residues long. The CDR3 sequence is CASSESGSGTRGRFF. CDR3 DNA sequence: TGTGCCAGCAGCGAGAGCGGGAGTGGGACGAGGGGTCGGTTCTTC.

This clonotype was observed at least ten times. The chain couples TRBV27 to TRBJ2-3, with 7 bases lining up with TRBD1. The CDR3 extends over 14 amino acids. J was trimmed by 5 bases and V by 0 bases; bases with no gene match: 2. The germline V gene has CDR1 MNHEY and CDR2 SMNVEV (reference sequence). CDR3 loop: CASSLSGGGDTQYF. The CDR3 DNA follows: TGTGCCAGCAGTTTATCAGGGGGCGGAGATACGCAGTATTTT.

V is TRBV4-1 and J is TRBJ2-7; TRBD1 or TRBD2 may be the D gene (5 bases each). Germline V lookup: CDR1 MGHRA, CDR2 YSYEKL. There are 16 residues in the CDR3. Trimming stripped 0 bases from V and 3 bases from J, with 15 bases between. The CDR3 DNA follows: TGCGCCAGCAGCCAAGATCGTGGGGGATTTTACTACGAGCAGTACTTC. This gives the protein CASSQDRGGFYYEQYF.

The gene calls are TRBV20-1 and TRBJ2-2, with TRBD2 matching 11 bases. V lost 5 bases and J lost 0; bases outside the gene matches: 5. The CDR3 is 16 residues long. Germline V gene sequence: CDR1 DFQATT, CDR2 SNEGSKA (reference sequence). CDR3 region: CSAVGTSGANTGELFF. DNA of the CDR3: TGCAGTGCTGTCGGGACTAGCGGCGCGAACACCGGGGAGCTGTTTTTT.

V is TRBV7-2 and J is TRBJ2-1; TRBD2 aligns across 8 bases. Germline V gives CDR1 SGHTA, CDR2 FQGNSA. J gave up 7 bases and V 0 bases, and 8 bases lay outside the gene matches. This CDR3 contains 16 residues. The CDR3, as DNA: TGTGCCAGCAGCTTAGCCCTCGGGGGGGCAGGGAATGAGCAGTTCTTC. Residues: CASSLALGGAGNEQFF.

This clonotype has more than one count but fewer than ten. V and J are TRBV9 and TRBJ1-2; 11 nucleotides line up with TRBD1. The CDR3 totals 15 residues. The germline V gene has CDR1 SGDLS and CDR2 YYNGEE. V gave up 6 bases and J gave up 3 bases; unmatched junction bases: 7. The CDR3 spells CASTRTGGFDYGYTF. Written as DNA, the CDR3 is TGTGCCAGCACCAGGACAGGGGGCTTTGACTATGGCTACACCTTC.

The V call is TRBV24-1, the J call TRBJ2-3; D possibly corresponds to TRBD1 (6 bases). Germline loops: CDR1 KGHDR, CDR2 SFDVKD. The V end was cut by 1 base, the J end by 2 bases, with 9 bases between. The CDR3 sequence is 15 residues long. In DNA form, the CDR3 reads TGTGCCACCAGTGATTTTTCAGGGGCCACAGATACGCAGTATTTT. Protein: CATSDFSGATDTQYF.

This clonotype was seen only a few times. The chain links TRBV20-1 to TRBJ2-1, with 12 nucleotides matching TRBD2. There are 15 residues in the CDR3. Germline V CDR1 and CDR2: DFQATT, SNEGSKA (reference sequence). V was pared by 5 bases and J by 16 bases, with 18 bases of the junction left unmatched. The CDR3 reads CSADASGRDTHGTFF. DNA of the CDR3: TGCAGTGCTGATGCTAGCGGGAGGGACACACATGGGACCTTCTTC.

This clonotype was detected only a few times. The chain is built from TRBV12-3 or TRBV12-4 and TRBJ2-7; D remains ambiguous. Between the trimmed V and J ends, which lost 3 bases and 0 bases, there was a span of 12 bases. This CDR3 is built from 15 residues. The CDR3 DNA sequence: TGTGCCAGCAGTTTTTGGACGTATAGCTCCTACGAGCAGTACTTC. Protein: CASSFWTYSSYEQYF.

CDR3 residues: CASTEGVLSNQPQHF. CDR3 bases: TGTGCCAGCACCGAGGGGGTACTTAGCAATCAGCCCCAGCATTTT. The V and J genes are TRBV6-1 and TRBJ1-5, with D maybe TRBD1 (6 bases). In germline, CDR1 is MNHNS, CDR2 SASEGT. CDR3 length: 15 residues. V lost 7 bases to trimming and J lost 0 bases, with 13 bases between them.

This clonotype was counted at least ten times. CDR3: CASSRPGGGETQYF. The CDR3 bases are TGTGCCAGCTCCAGGCCAGGGGGCGGGGAGACCCAGTACTTC. The chain carries TRBV25-1 and TRBJ2-5; 8 bases agree with TRBD1. Germline V gene lookup returns CDR1 MGHDK and CDR2 SYGVNS. CDR3 size: 14 residues. J gave up 5 bases and V 8 bases, and 10 bases lay outside the gene matches.

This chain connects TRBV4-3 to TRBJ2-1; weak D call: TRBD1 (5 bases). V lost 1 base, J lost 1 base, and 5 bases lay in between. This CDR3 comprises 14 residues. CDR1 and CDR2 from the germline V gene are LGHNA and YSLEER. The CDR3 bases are TGCGCCAGCAGCCAAGGGACATCCTACAATGAGCAGTTCTTC. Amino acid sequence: CASSQGTSYNEQFF.

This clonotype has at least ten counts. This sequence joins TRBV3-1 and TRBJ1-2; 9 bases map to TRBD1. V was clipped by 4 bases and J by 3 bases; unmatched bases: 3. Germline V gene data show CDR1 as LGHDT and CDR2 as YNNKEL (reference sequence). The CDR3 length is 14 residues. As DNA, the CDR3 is TGTGCCAGCAGCCGTCGACAGGGGGACTATGGCTACACCTTC. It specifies CASSRRQGDYGYTF.

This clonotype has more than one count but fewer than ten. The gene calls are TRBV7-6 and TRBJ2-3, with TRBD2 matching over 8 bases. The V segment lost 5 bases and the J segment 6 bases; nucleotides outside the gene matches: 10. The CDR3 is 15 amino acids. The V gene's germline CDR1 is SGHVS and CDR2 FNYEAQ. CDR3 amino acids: CASSPAAGVFDTQYF. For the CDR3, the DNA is TGTGCCAGCAGCCCAGCAGCGGGAGTATTCGATACGCAGTATTTT.

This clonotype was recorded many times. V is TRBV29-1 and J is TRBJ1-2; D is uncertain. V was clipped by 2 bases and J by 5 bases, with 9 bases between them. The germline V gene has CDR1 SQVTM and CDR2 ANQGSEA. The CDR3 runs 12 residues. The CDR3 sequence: CSVEHGFYGYTF. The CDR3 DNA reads TGCAGCGTTGAACACGGATTTTATGGCTACACCTTC.

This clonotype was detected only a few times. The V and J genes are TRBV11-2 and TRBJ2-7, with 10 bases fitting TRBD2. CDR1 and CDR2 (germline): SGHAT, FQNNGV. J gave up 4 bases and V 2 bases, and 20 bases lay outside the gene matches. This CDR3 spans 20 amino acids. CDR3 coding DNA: TGTGCCAGCAGCTTAATCCGGGGGCTAGCGGGAGAAAAACCCCCGTACGAGCAGTACTTC. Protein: CASSLIRGLAGEKPPYEQYF.